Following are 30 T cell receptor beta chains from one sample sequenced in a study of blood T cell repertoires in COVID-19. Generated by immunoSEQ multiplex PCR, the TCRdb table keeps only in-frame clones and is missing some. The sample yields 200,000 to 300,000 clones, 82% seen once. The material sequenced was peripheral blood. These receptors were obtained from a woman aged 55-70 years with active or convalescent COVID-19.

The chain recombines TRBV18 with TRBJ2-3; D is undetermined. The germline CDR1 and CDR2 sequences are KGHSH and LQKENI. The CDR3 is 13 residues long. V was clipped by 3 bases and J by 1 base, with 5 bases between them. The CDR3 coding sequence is TGTGCCAGCTCACCCTACCGCACAGATACGCAGTATTTT. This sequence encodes CASSPYRTDTQYF.

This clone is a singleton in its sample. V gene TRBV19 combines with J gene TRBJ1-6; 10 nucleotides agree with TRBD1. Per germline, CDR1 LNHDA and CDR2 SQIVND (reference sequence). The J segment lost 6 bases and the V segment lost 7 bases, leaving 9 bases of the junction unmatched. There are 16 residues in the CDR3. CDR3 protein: CASTRDRGLGNSPLHF. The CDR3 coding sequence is TGTGCCAGTACCCGGGACAGGGGACTGGGTAATTCACCCCTCCACTTT. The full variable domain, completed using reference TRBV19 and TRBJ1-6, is DGGITQSPKYLFRKEGQNVTLSCEQNLNHDAMYWYRQDPGQGLRLIYYSQIVNDFQKGDIAEGYSVSREKKESFPLTVTSAQKNPTAFYLCASTRDRGLGNSPLHFGNGTRLTVT.

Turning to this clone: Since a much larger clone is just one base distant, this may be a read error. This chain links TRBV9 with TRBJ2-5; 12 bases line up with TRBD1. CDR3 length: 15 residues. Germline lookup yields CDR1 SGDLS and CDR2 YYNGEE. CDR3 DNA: TGTGCCCGCAGCGGGACAGGGGGCGCGGGGGGGACCCAGTACTTC. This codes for CARSGTGGAGGTQYF.

The CDR3 here is CASSEGWAGKGYF. CDR3 sequence (DNA): TGTGCCAGCAGTGAAGGTTGGGCAGGGAAAGGGTATTTT. The rearrangement joins TRBV6-1 to TRBJ2-3; tentatively, D is TRBD1 (5 bases). Germline assignment: CDR1 MNHNS and CDR2 SASEGT. V lost 1 base, J lost 14 bases, and 16 bases lay in between. This CDR3 contains 13 residues.

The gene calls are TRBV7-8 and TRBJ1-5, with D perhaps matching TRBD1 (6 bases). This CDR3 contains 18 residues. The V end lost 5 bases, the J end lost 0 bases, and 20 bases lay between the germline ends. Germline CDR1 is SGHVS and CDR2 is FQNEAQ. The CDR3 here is CASSRMAQGPLSNQPQHF. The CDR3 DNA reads TGTGCCAGCAGCCGTATGGCACAGGGACCCCTTAGCAATCAGCCCCAGCATTTT.

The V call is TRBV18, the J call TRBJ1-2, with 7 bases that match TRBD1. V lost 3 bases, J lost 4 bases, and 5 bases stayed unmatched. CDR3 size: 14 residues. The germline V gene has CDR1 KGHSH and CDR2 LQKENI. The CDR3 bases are TGTGCCAGCTCACCCGACGGGACAGCCTATGGCTACACCTTC. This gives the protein CASSPDGTAYGYTF.

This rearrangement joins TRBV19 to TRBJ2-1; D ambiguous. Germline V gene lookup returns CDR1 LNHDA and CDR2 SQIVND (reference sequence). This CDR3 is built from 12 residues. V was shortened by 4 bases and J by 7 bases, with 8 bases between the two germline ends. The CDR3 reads CASSTPTNEQFF. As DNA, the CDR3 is TGTGCCAGTAGTACCCCTACTAATGAGCAGTTCTTC.

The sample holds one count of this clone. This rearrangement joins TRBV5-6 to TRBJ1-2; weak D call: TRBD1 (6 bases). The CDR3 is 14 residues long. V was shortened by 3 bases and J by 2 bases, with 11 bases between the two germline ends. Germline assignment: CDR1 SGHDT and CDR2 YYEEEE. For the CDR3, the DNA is TGTGCCAGCAGCTACCGGACAGACAACTATGGCTACACCTTC. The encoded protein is CASSYRTDNYGYTF. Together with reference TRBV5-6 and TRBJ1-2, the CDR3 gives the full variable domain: DAGVTQSPTHLIKTRGQQVTLRCSPKSGHDTVSWYQQALGQGPQFIFQYYEEEERQRGNFPDRFSGHQFPNYSSELNVNALLLGDSALYLCASSYRTDNYGYTFGSGTRLTVV.

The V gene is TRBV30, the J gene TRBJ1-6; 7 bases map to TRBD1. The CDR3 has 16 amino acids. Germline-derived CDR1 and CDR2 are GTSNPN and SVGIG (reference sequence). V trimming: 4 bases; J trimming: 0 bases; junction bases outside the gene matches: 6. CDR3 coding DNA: TGTGCCTGGACCCTAGGGGGCGCCTCCTATAATTCACCCCTCCACTTT. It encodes CAWTLGGASYNSPLHF.

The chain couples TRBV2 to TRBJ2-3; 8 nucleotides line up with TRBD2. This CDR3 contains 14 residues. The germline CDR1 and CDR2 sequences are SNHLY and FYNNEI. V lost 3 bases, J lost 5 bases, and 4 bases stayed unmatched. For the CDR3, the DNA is TGTGCCAGCAGTGAGGCGGGGGGCGAAGATACGCAGTATTTT. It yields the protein CASSEAGGEDTQYF.

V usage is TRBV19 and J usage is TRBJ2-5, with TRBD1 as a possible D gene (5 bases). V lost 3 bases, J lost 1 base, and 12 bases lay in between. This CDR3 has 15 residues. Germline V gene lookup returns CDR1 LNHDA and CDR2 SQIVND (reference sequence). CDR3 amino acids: CASSISAGPQETQYF. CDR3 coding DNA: TGTGCCAGTAGTATCTCAGCAGGGCCCCAAGAGACCCAGTACTTC.

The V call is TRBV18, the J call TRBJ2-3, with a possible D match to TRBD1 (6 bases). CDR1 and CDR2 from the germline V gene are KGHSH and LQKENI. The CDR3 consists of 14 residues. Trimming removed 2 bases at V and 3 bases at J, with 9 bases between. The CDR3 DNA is TGTGCCAGCTCACCAAGGGGGAGAACAGATACGCAGTATTTT. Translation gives CASSPRGRTDTQYF. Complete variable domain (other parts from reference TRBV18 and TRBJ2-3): NAGVMQNPRHLVRRRGQEARLRCSPMKGHSHVYWYRQLPEEGLKFMVYLQKENIIDESGMPKERFSAEFPKEGPSILRIQQVVRGDSAAYFCASSPRGRTDTQYFGPGTRLTVL.

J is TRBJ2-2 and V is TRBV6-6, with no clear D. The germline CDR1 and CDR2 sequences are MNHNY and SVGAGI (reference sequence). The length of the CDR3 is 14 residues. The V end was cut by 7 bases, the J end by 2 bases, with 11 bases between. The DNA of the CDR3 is TGTGCCAGCAAACGAGGAGACAACACCGGGGAGCTGTTTTTT. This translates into CASKRGDNTGELFF.

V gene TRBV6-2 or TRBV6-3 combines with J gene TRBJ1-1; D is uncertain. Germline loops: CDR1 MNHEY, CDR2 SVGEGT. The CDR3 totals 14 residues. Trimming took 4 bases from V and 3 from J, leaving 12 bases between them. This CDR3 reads CASSSILQDTEAFF. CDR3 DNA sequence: TGTGCCAGCAGTTCCATCCTTCAGGACACTGAAGCTTTCTTT.

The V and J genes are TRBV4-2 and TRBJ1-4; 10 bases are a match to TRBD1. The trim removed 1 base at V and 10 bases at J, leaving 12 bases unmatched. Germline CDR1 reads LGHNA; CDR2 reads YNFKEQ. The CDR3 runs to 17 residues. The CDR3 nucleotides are TGTGCCAGCAGCCAAGGAGAAAGGGGGACAGGGGATGGAAAACTGTTTTTT. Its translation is CASSQGERGTGDGKLFF.

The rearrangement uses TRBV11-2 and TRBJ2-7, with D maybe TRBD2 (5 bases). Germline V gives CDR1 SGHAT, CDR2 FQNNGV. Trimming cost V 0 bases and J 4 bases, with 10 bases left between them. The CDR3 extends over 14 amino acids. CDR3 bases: TGTGCCAGCAGCTTAGATCGAGCGGTTTACGAGCAGTACTTC. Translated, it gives CASSLDRAVYEQYF.

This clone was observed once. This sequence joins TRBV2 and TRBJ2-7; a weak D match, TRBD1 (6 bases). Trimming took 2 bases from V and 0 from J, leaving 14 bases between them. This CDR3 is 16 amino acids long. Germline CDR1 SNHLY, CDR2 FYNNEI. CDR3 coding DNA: TGTGCCAGCAGTGAAAGATGGCAGGGGCTCTCCTACGAGCAGTACTTC. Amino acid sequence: CASSERWQGLSYEQYF.

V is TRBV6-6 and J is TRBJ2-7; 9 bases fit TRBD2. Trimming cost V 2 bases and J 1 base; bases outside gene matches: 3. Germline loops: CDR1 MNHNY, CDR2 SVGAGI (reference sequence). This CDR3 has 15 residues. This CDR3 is CASSYPTSGSYEQYF. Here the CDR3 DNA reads TGTGCCAGCAGTTACCCGACTAGCGGTTCCTACGAGCAGTACTTC.

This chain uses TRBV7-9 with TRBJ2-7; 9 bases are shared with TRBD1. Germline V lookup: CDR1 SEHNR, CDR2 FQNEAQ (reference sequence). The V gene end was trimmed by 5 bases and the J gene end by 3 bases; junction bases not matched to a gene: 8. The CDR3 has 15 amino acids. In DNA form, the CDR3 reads TGTGCCAGCAGCCCAACGGGGGGACAGGGCTACGAGCAGTACTTC. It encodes CASSPTGGQGYEQYF.

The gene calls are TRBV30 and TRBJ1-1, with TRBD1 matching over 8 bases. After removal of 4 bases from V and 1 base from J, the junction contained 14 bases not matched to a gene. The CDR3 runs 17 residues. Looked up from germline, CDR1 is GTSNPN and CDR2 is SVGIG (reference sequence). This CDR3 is CAWNPDRVVNANTEAFF. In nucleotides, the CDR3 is TGTGCCTGGAACCCGGACAGGGTCGTAAATGCGAACACTGAAGCTTTCTTT.

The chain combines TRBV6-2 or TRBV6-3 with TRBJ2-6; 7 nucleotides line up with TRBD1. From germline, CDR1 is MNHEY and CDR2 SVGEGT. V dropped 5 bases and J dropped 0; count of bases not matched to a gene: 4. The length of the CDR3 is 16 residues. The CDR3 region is CASSDRASSGANVLTF. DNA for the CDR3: TGTGCCAGCAGTGACAGGGCGAGCTCTGGGGCCAACGTCCTGACTTTC.

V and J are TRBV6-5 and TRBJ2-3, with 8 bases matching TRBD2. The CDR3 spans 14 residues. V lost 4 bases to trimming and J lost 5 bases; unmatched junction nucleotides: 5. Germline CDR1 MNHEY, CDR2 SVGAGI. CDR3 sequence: CASSSSGGGDTQYF. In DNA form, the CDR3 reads TGTGCCAGCAGTTCGAGCGGGGGCGGAGATACGCAGTATTTT.

The CDR3 loop is CSASQGLNTEAFF. CDR3 in DNA: TGCAGTGCTAGTCAGGGGCTGAACACTGAAGCTTTCTTT. The V and J genes are TRBV20-1 and TRBJ1-1; weak D call: TRBD1 (6 bases). This CDR3 contains 13 residues. V shed 3 bases and J shed 0 bases, with 8 bases lying between them. Germline CDR1 reads DFQATT; CDR2 reads SNEGSKA (reference sequence).

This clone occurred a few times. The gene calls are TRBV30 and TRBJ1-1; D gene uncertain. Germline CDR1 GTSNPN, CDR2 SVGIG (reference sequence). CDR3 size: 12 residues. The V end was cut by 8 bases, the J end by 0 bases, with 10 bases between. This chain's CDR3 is CAGRRVNTEAFF. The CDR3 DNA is TGTGCCGGTAGGAGGGTGAACACTGAAGCTTTCTTT.

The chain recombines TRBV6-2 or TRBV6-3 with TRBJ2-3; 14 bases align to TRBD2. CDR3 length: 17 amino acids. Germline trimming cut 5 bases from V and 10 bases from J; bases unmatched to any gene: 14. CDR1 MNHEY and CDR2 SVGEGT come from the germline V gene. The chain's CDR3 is CASSIPSGLAGGGPQYF. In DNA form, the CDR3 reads TGTGCCAGCAGTATACCGTCAGGACTAGCGGGGGGAGGGCCGCAGTATTTT.

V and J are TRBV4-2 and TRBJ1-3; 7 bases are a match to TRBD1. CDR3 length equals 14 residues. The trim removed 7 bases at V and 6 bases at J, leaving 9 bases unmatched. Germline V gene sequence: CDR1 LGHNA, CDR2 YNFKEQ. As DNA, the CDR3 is TGTGCCAGCACCCTAAGGGGGCGAGAAAACACCATATATTTT. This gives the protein CASTLRGRENTIYF.

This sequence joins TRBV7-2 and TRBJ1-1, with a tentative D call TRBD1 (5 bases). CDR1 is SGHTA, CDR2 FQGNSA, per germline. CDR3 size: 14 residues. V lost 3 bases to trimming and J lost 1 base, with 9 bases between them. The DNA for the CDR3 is TGTGCCAGCAGCTTGTCAGGGTCGAACACTGAAGCTTTCTTT. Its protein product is CASSLSGSNTEAFF. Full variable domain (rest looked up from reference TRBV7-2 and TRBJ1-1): GAGVSQSPSNKVTEKGKDVELRCDPISGHTALYWYRQSLGQGLEFLIYFQGNSAPDKSGLPSDRFSAERTGGSVSTLTIQRTQQEDSAVYLCASSLSGSNTEAFFGQGTRLTVV.

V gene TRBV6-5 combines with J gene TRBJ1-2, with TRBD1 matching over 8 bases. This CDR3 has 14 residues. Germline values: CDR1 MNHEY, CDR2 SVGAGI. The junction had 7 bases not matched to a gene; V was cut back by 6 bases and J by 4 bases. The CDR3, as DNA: TGTGCCAGCAGGCAGTACAGGGGGGCCTATGGCTACACCTTC. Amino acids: CASRQYRGAYGYTF.

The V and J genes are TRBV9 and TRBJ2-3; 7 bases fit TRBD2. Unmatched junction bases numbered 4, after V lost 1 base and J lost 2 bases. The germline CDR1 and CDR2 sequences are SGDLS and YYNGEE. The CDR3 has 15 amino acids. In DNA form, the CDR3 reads TGTGCCAGCAGCGTAATCGGGACTAACACAGATACGCAGTATTTT. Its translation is CASSVIGTNTDTQYF.

CDR3 in DNA: TGTGCCAGCAGCGTGGGACTAGCGGGCACCGGGGAGCTGTTTTTT. The encoded protein is CASSVGLAGTGELFF. V usage is TRBV7-9 and J usage is TRBJ2-2; 12 positions agree with TRBD2. CDR1 SEHNR and CDR2 FQNEAQ come from the germline V gene (reference sequence). This CDR3 is built from 15 residues. With 5 bases clipped from V and 4 bases from J, the junction kept 2 bases outside the gene matches.